Presented here are 3 T cell receptor beta chains from one specimen sequenced in a study of blood T cell repertoires in COVID-19. TCRdb keeps only in-frame clones here, not all; method: immunoSEQ multiplex PCR. This sample has 490,000 or so clones, with approximately 91% found just once. Input material: PBMCs or T cells enriched from blood (not recorded which). The receptors here all came from a woman aged 55 to 70 who had recovered from COVID-19.

The gene calls are TRBV11-2 and TRBJ2-3; 7 nucleotides agree with TRBD1. V shed 6 bases and J 7 bases; nucleotides not matched to a gene: 13. Germline values: CDR1 SGHAT, CDR2 FQNNGV. CDR3 length: 15 residues. The CDR3 spells CASRTGQTGSNTQYF. For the CDR3, the DNA is TGTGCCAGCAGAACGGGACAGACGGGCTCGAATACGCAGTATTTT. The whole variable domain, filled in from reference TRBV11-2 and TRBJ2-3, reads EAGVAQSPRYKIIEKRQSVAFWCNPISGHATLYWYQQILGQGPKLLIQFQNNGVVDDSQLPKDRFSAERLKGVDSTLKIQPAKLEDSAVYLCASRTGQTGSNTQYFGPGTRLTVL.

This clone has just one count. This chain links TRBV3-1 (or the pseudogene TRBV3-2) with TRBJ1-4, with 10 bases fitting TRBD1. V shed 2 bases and J 8 bases; nucleotides not matched to a gene: 5. Looked up from germline, CDR1 is LGHDT and CDR2 is YNNKEL (reference sequence). The CDR3 has 15 residues. In DNA form, the CDR3 reads TGTGCCAGCAGCCAATTCGGGACAGGGGCCGAAAAACTGTTTTTT. This sequence encodes CASSQFGTGAEKLFF.

V usage is TRBV19 and J usage is TRBJ1-6, with D perhaps matching TRBD1 (5 bases). The V end was cut by 5 bases, the J end by 3 bases, with 14 bases between. Germline assignment: CDR1 LNHDA and CDR2 SQIVND (reference sequence). The CDR3 covers 16 residues. Here the CDR3 DNA reads TGTGCCAGTAGTGATGAGTACAGGAACTATAATTCACCCCTCCACTTT. This gives the protein CASSDEYRNYNSPLHF.